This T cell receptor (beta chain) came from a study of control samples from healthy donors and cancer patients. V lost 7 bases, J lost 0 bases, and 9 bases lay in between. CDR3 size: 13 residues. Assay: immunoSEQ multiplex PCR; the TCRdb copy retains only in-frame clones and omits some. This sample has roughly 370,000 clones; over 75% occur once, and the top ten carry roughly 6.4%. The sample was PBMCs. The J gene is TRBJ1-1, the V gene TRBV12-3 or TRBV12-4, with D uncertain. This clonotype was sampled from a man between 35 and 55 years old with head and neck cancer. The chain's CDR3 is CASISPLNTEAFF. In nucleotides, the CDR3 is TGTGCCAGCATTTCCCCGTTGAACACTGAAGCTTTCTTT.